These T cell receptor beta chains were read from a single sample in a study of cytomegalovirus exposure and HLA in healthy donors. TCRdb's table, derived via immunoSEQ multiplex PCR, lists solely in-frame clones and lacks some. The sample carries roughly 200,000 clones, approximately 80% recorded once. The sample taken for sequencing was PBMCs. These receptor sequences come from a woman between 45 and 60 years old in good health and CMV-seronegative. Each CDR3 is given with its conserved first and last residue. A D gene is named only where the DNA matches it firmly. Expanded clones get a size class; other rows say once, few or many, or leave the size out.

v_gene: TRBV19; j_gene: TRBJ1-5; d_gene: TRBD1; abundance: NA; CDR3aa: CASSPQGGGQPQHF; CDR3nt: TGTGCCAGTAGTCCACAGGGGGGCGGGCAGCCCCAGCATTTT
v_gene: TRBV29-1; j_gene: TRBJ2-5; d_gene: NA; abundance: NA; CDR3aa: CSVQRELRSAQYF; CDR3nt: TGCAGCGTTCAAAGGGAGCTTCGGTCGGCCCAGTACTTC
v_gene: TRBV4-3; j_gene: TRBJ2-5; d_gene: NA; abundance: NA; CDR3aa: CASSQERDKVHEQYF; CDR3nt: TGCGCCAGCAGCCAAGAACGGGACAAGGTTCATGAGCAGTACTTC
v_gene: TRBV19; j_gene: TRBJ2-3; d_gene: TRBD2; abundance: NA; CDR3aa: CASTPRGAGGTDTQYF; CDR3nt: TGTGCCAGTACCCCGAGGGGAGCGGGAGGCACAGATACGCAGTATTTT
v_gene: TRBV5-6; j_gene: TRBJ1-2; d_gene: TRBD1; abundance: few; CDR3aa: CASGQANYGYTF; CDR3nt: TGTGCCAGCGGACAGGCCAACTATGGCTACACCTTC
v_gene: TRBV5-4; j_gene: TRBJ2-6; d_gene: NA; abundance: NA; CDR3aa: CASSWQGDGANVLTF; CDR3nt: TGTGCCAGCAGCTGGCAGGGTGACGGGGCCAACGTCCTGACTTTC
v_gene: TRBV18; j_gene: TRBJ1-6; d_gene: TRBD1; abundance: NA; CDR3aa: CASSPTGGESPLHF; CDR3nt: TGTGCCAGCTCACCTACAGGGGGCGAGTCACCCCTCCACTTT
v_gene: TRBV6-1; j_gene: TRBJ2-7; d_gene: TRBD1; abundance: few; CDR3aa: CASRGQESYEQYF; CDR3nt: TGTGCCAGCAGGGGACAGGAGTCCTACGAGCAGTACTTC
v_gene: TRBV28; j_gene: TRBJ1-5; d_gene: TRBD1; abundance: NA; CDR3aa: CASSSYRGQNQPQHF; CDR3nt: TGTGCCAGCAGTTCTTACAGGGGCCAAAATCAGCCCCAGCATTTT
v_gene: TRBV6-5; j_gene: TRBJ1-3; d_gene: NA; abundance: NA; CDR3aa: CASTEQGGGNTIYF; CDR3nt: TGTGCCAGCACCGAACAGGGTGGAGGAAACACCATATATTTT
v_gene: TRBV11-2; j_gene: TRBJ2-5; d_gene: NA; abundance: NA; CDR3aa: CASSLAFQETQYF; CDR3nt: TGTGCCAGCAGCTTAGCCTTCCAAGAGACCCAGTACTTC
v_gene: TRBV9; j_gene: TRBJ1-4; d_gene: NA; abundance: NA; CDR3aa: CASSVEGRGNEKLFF; CDR3nt: TGTGCCAGCAGCGTAGAAGGGAGGGGTAATGAAAAACTGTTTTTT
v_gene: TRBV29-1; j_gene: TRBJ2-5; d_gene: NA; abundance: NA; CDR3aa: CSVRDYQETQYF; CDR3nt: TGCAGCGTTAGGGACTACCAAGAGACCCAGTACTTC
v_gene: TRBV7-3; j_gene: TRBJ2-2; d_gene: TRBD2; abundance: once; CDR3aa: CASSPTGGGTEELFF; CDR3nt: TGTGCCAGCAGCCCCACGGGGGGGGGTACCGAGGAGCTGTTTTTT
v_gene: TRBV5-1; j_gene: TRBJ2-2; d_gene: NA; abundance: NA; CDR3aa: CASSSRRGSSGELFF; CDR3nt: TGCGCCAGCAGCTCCCGGAGAGGGAGTTCCGGGGAGCTGTTTTTT
v_gene: TRBV28; j_gene: TRBJ2-7; d_gene: TRBD2; abundance: NA; CDR3aa: CASSLSTGTSGSHGYEQYF; CDR3nt: TGTGCCAGCAGCCTCTCCACCGGGACTAGCGGTTCTCACGGCTACGAGCAGTACTTC
v_gene: TRBV29-1; j_gene: TRBJ1-1; d_gene: NA; abundance: once; CDR3aa: CSVARSSEVTEAFF; CDR3nt: TGCAGCGTTGCACGGTCGTCCGAGGTTACTGAAGCTTTCTTT
v_gene: TRBV5-1; j_gene: TRBJ2-7; d_gene: TRBD2; abundance: few; CDR3aa: CASSYRAGRAYEQYF; CDR3nt: TGCGCCAGCAGCTACCGGGCGGGGAGGGCCTACGAGCAGTACTTC
v_gene: TRBV27; j_gene: TRBJ1-5; d_gene: NA; abundance: NA; CDR3aa: CASSSTDNQPQHF; CDR3nt: TGTGCCAGCAGTTCGACAGACAATCAGCCCCAGCATTTT
v_gene: TRBV6-5; j_gene: TRBJ2-1; d_gene: TRBD2; abundance: NA; CDR3aa: CASSYVGEGFYNEQFF; CDR3nt: TGTGCCAGCAGTTACGTGGGGGAGGGGTTCTACAATGAGCAGTTCTTC
v_gene: TRBV7-9; j_gene: TRBJ2-3; d_gene: NA; abundance: NA; CDR3aa: CASSPRQGDTQYF; CDR3nt: TGTGCCAGCAGCCCGCGGCAGGGAGATACGCAGTATTTT
v_gene: TRBV19; j_gene: TRBJ1-5; d_gene: TRBD1; abundance: NA; CDR3aa: CASSIDRQGPNQPQHF; CDR3nt: TGTGCCAGTAGTATAGATCGACAGGGCCCGAATCAGCCCCAGCATTTT
v_gene: TRBV5-4; j_gene: TRBJ2-7; d_gene: TRBD2; abundance: NA; CDR3aa: CASSSGLENEQYF; CDR3nt: TGTGCCAGCAGCTCGGGACTAGAGAACGAGCAGTACTTC
v_gene: TRBV28; j_gene: TRBJ2-1; d_gene: TRBD2; abundance: NA; CDR3aa: CASSLSGGANNEQFF; CDR3nt: TGTGCCAGCAGTTTAAGCGGGGGGGCCAACAATGAGCAGTTCTTC
v_gene: TRBV29-1; j_gene: TRBJ1-1; d_gene: TRBD1; abundance: NA; CDR3aa: CSVDGPGQGWTEAFF; CDR3nt: TGCAGCGTGGATGGGCCGGGACAGGGTTGGACTGAAGCTTTCTTT
v_gene: TRBV27; j_gene: TRBJ2-3; d_gene: TRBD2; abundance: NA; CDR3aa: CASSLSVGGRADTQYF; CDR3nt: TGTGCCAGCAGTTTATCCGTAGGCGGGAGGGCAGATACGCAGTATTTT
v_gene: TRBV5-1; j_gene: TRBJ1-5; d_gene: NA; abundance: NA; CDR3aa: CASSLGDNAPNQPQHF; CDR3nt: TGCGCCAGCAGCTTGGGGGACAATGCACCGAATCAGCCCCAGCATTTT
v_gene: TRBV10-2; j_gene: TRBJ2-1; d_gene: NA; abundance: NA; CDR3aa: CASTGSYNEQFF; CDR3nt: TGCGCCAGCACGGGTTCCTACAATGAGCAGTTCTTC
v_gene: TRBV29-1; j_gene: TRBJ2-3; d_gene: TRBD1; abundance: NA; CDR3aa: CSVFDRATDTQYF; CDR3nt: TGCAGCGTCTTTGACAGGGCTACAGATACGCAGTATTTT
v_gene: TRBV19; j_gene: TRBJ2-1; d_gene: TRBD2; abundance: NA; CDR3aa: CASSWLAEKNEQFF; CDR3nt: TGTGCCAGTAGTTGGCTAGCGGAAAAGAATGAGCAGTTCTTC
v_gene: TRBV2; j_gene: TRBJ2-5; d_gene: NA; abundance: NA; CDR3aa: CASSAQTVKETQYF; CDR3nt: TGTGCCAGCAGTGCGCAGACAGTAAAAGAGACCCAGTACTTC